Below, 3 T cell receptor beta chains from the same sample are listed, as sequenced in a study of CD8+ T cells in alopecia areata. After isolation, RNA underwent reverse transcription to generate cDNA as the sequencing template. Profiled with immunoSEQ multiplex PCR; TCRdb holds only in-frame clones, not every one. Of about 200,000 clones in the sample, around two fifths were seen once. Treatment defined: oral pan-JAK inhibitor, 5-10 mg twice daily. This specimen was CD4+ T cells sorted from blood, taken at approximately week 30, from a patient treated with tofacitinib. The receptors derive from a human donor with alopecia areata.

This clone has more than one count but fewer than ten. The chain recombines TRBV25-1 with TRBJ2-6, with a weak D call TRBD1 (5 bases). The CDR3 runs 17 residues. V was clipped by 3 bases and J by 1 base, with 13 bases between them. Germline V lookup: CDR1 MGHDK, CDR2 SYGVNS. The CDR3 spells CASSDDREKSGANVLTF. As DNA, the CDR3 is TGTGCCAGCAGTGATGACAGAGAGAAATCTGGGGCCAACGTCCTGACTTTC.

This clone was observed at least ten times. The genes are TRBV7-9 and TRBJ2-2; 8 bases align to TRBD2. Trimming cost V 10 bases and J 1 base; bases outside gene matches: 11. Germline V gene sequence: CDR1 SEHNR, CDR2 FQNEAQ (reference sequence). The CDR3 loop spans 16 amino acids. This CDR3 reads CATPRGALKNTGELFF. The CDR3 DNA follows: TGTGCCACCCCGCGGGGGGCCCTGAAGAACACCGGGGAGCTGTTTTTT.

The chain employs TRBV19 and TRBJ2-1; 8 nucleotides agree with TRBD1. Trimming took 11 bases from V and 0 from J; bases not matched to a gene: 9. The CDR3 consists of 15 residues. CDR1 is LNHDA, CDR2 SQIVND, per germline (reference sequence). The CDR3 loop is CASRPGTGSYNEQFF. Here the CDR3 DNA reads TGTGCCTCTCGCCCCGGGACAGGCTCCTACAATGAGCAGTTCTTC.